These 31 T cell receptor beta chains were sequenced from one sample in a study of blood T cell repertoires in COVID-19. Clones were sequenced by immunoSEQ multiplex PCR, and TCRdb holds only the in-frame ones, with some missing. The sample carries about 83,000 clones, roughly 80% recorded once. The source material was peripheral blood. The receptors stem from a woman at least 80 years old with acute or convalescent COVID-19.

V gene TRBV9 combines with J gene TRBJ1-3, with a possible D match to TRBD1 (6 bases). The CDR3 covers 18 residues. Germline V gene data show CDR1 as SGDLS and CDR2 as YYNGEE. The V end lost 3 bases, the J end lost 4 bases, and 23 bases lay between the germline ends. For the CDR3, the DNA is TGTGCCAGCAGCGAGGGGATTTTGGGGGGGCGAGTAGGAAACACCATATATTTT. Translated: CASSEGILGGRVGNTIYF.

J is TRBJ2-1 and V is TRBV6-5, with D maybe TRBD1 (5 bases). CDR1 MNHEY and CDR2 SVGAGI come from the germline V gene. Trimming took 2 bases from V and 2 from J, leaving 13 bases between them. The CDR3 length is 16 residues. CDR3 region: CASSYRSGLTYNEQFF. CDR3 nucleotide sequence: TGTGCCAGCAGTTACAGGTCAGGGCTAACCTACAATGAGCAGTTCTTC.

This chain connects TRBV5-1 to TRBJ1-1; 8 bases are a match to TRBD1. The CDR3 covers 19 residues. Per the germline V gene, CDR1 is SGHRS and CDR2 is YFSETQ. J was trimmed by 0 bases and V by 2 bases; bases with no gene match: 15. CDR3 sequence (DNA): TGCGCCAGCAGCTTAACCTTTACAGGGGGAAGCCTCATGAACACTGAAGCTTTCTTT. This encodes CASSLTFTGGSLMNTEAFF.

The table lists this clone with a few counts. The chain employs TRBV19 and TRBJ2-1, with D possibly being TRBD2 (6 bases). Between the trimmed V and J ends, which lost 6 bases and 0 bases, there was a span of 15 bases. This CDR3 contains 16 residues. CDR1 and CDR2 (germline): LNHDA, SQIVND (reference sequence). The DNA of the CDR3 is TGTGCCAGTAGGGGATTAGCGGCTGACTCCTACAATGAGCAGTTCTTC. This gives the protein CASRGLAADSYNEQFF.

This clone was found a few times. The CDR3 coding sequence is TGTGCCAGCAATACCAGACAGCCCCAGCATTTT. Amino acids: CASNTRQPQHF. The chain recombines TRBV28 with TRBJ1-5; the D is unclear. CDR1 and CDR2 (germline): MDHEN, SYDVKM. The germline V and J ends were trimmed by 7 bases and 7 bases, with 8 bases remaining between them. The CDR3 has 11 amino acids.

The rearrangement links TRBV29-1 to TRBJ1-1; the match to TRBD1 covers 9 bases. Germline V gene lookup returns CDR1 SQVTM and CDR2 ANQGSEA. The CDR3 consists of 13 residues. Here the CDR3 DNA reads TGCAGTGGCCTCGGGGGACAGGGTATGGAGGCTTTCTTT. Amino acid sequence: CSGLGGQGMEAFF.

This clone was observed once. V is TRBV28 and J is TRBJ1-4; no firm D call. The CDR3 contains 16 residues. From germline, CDR1 is MDHEN and CDR2 SYDVKM. The V gene lost 5 bases and the J gene lost 7 bases, with 20 bases spanning the gap. As DNA, the CDR3 is TGTGCCAGCAGTGGTGGGTCGGGTTTCCGTAGTGAAAAACTGTTTTTT. Translated, it gives CASSGGSGFRSEKLFF.

This clone was observed a handful of times. The V call is TRBV2, the J call TRBJ1-5; 8 bases agree with TRBD1. Germline V CDR1 and CDR2: SNHLY, FYNNEI. Trimming removed 5 bases from V and 3 bases from J; junction bases left unmatched: 6. This CDR3 is built from 15 residues. This CDR3 reads CASSSTGVNNQPQHF. CDR3 in DNA: TGTGCCAGCAGTTCGACAGGGGTTAACAATCAGCCCCAGCATTTT. Complete variable domain (other parts from reference TRBV2 and TRBJ1-5): EPEVTQTPSHQVTQMGQEVILRCVPISNHLYFYWYRQILGQKVEFLVSFYNNEISEKSEIFDDQFSVERPDGSNFTLKIRSTKLEDSAMYFCASSSTGVNNQPQHFGDGTRLSIL.

This rearrangement joins TRBV5-6 to TRBJ1-2, with D possibly being TRBD1 (6 bases). From germline, CDR1 is SGHDT and CDR2 YYEEEE. The V and J ends lost 4 bases and 7 bases respectively, with 14 bases between them. The CDR3 length is 13 residues. The CDR3 DNA reads TGTGCCAGCAGCGCGGATGGGGGCGGTGGCTACACCTTC. Translation gives CASSADGGGGYTF.

V is TRBV6-5 and J is TRBJ1-2; TRBD1 agrees at 7 bases. From germline, CDR1 is MNHEY and CDR2 SVGAGI. Unmatched junction bases numbered 9, after V lost 6 bases and J lost 8 bases. The CDR3 length is 13 residues. The CDR3 sequence is CASSVDRVDGYTF. The CDR3, as DNA: TGTGCCAGCAGCGTAGACAGGGTTGACGGCTACACCTTC.

The rearrangement uses TRBV20-1 and TRBJ2-1; D not certain. Trimming removed 4 bases from V and 8 bases from J, with 6 bases in between. Germline V gene lookup returns CDR1 DFQATT and CDR2 SNEGSKA (reference sequence). This CDR3 has 10 amino acids. CDR3 in DNA: TGCAGTGCTAATATGTATGAGCAGTTCTTC. This codes for CSANMYEQFF.

This chain connects TRBV29-1 to TRBJ2-3; D might be TRBD1 (6 bases). The CDR3 has 13 amino acids. Trimming took off 5 bases at V and 2 bases at J, with 11 bases between the two ends. Per the germline V gene, CDR1 is SQVTM and CDR2 is ANQGSEA. The CDR3 region is CSVNPGDTDTQYF. CDR3 sequence (DNA): TGCAGCGTTAACCCAGGGGACACAGATACGCAGTATTTT.

There are a few counts of this clone. The V call is TRBV18, the J call TRBJ2-3; D is unclear. Looked up from germline, CDR1 is KGHSH and CDR2 is LQKENI. The CDR3 loop spans 12 amino acids. V lost 1 base, J lost 4 bases, and 3 bases lay in between. For the CDR3, the DNA is TGTGCCAGCTCACCACTCGCAGATACGCAGTATTTT. Amino acids: CASSPLADTQYF.

The V gene is TRBV19, the J gene TRBJ1-2; D gene ambiguous. Per the germline V gene, CDR1 is LNHDA and CDR2 is SQIVND (reference sequence). With 10 bases removed from V and 6 bases from J, the gap between germline ends came to 12 bases. The CDR3 extends over 11 amino acids. The CDR3 loop is CATRWANGYTF. DNA for the CDR3: TGTGCCACCAGGTGGGCCAATGGCTACACCTTC.

This clone was observed a handful of times. V gene TRBV4-3 combines with J gene TRBJ2-3, with TRBD1 identical over 10 bases. The CDR3 has 17 residues. J gave up 0 bases and V 3 bases, and 6 bases lay outside the gene matches. The germline gives CDR1 LGHNA, CDR2 YSLEER. Here the CDR3 reads CASSHAGQGESTDTQYF. The CDR3 nucleotides read TGCGCCAGCAGCCACGCCGGACAGGGGGAGAGCACAGATACGCAGTATTTT.

The gene calls are TRBV5-1 and TRBJ2-1; 7 bases are shared with TRBD2. Germline V gene sequence: CDR1 SGHRS, CDR2 YFSETQ. Trimming cost V 4 bases and J 6 bases; bases outside gene matches: 10. The CDR3 runs to 15 residues. CDR3 loop: CASSTSGAPVNEQFF. CDR3 DNA: TGCGCCAGCAGCACCAGCGGGGCCCCGGTCAATGAGCAGTTCTTC.

The rearrangement uses TRBV5-1 and TRBJ2-2; 10 bases fit TRBD1. V shed 0 bases, J shed 6 bases, and the junction held 8 bases outside the gene matches. This CDR3 has 17 residues. Germline V gene lookup returns CDR1 SGHRS and CDR2 YFSETQ. CDR3 loop: CASSLEVQGTGAGELFF. In DNA form, the CDR3 reads TGCGCCAGCAGCTTGGAGGTTCAGGGGACAGGGGCCGGGGAGCTGTTTTTT.

CDR3 DNA: TGTGCCAGCAGTGAGGGTCTAGCGGGGTACGAGCAGTACTTC. The encoded protein is CASSEGLAGYEQYF. This chain connects TRBV2 to TRBJ2-7; TRBD2 matches at 9 bases. The CDR3 contains 14 residues. The V gene's germline CDR1 is SNHLY and CDR2 FYNNEI. V lost 3 bases to trimming and J lost 4 bases; unmatched junction nucleotides: 4.

The rearrangement joins TRBV30 to TRBJ1-5; D uncertain. This CDR3 spans 11 amino acids. The germline V and J ends were trimmed by 0 bases and 9 bases, with 6 bases remaining between them. Germline CDR1 reads GTSNPN; CDR2 reads SVGIG (reference sequence). CDR3 coding DNA: TGTGCCTGGAGTGTAAGAGGGCCCCAGCATTTT. It specifies CAWSVRGPQHF.

CDR3 protein: CAISEGTGANTGELFF. CDR3 nucleotide sequence: TGTGCCATCAGTGAGGGGACAGGGGCAAACACCGGGGAGCTGTTTTTT. This chain uses TRBV10-3 with TRBJ2-2; 10 nucleotides match TRBD1. The CDR3 covers 16 residues. From germline, CDR1 is ENHRY and CDR2 SYGVKD. V lost 2 bases, J lost 2 bases, and 2 bases stayed unmatched.

This rearrangement joins TRBV24-1 to TRBJ2-1; 7 nucleotides align to TRBD2. The CDR3 loop spans 16 amino acids. The germline gives CDR1 KGHDR, CDR2 SFDVKD. Trimming cost V 3 bases and J 5 bases; bases outside gene matches: 9. The CDR3 DNA reads TGTGCCACCAGTGATAGTCGGCGGGGGTGGGACAATGAGCAGTTCTTC. It is translated as CATSDSRRGWDNEQFF.

This clone was seen only a few times. CDR3 DNA: TGTGCCAGCAGTCGGGCCGACAGAAACACTGAAGCTTTCTTT. Amino acids: CASSRADRNTEAFF. This chain joins TRBV6-5 and TRBJ1-1, with D perhaps matching TRBD1 (5 bases). CDR1 MNHEY and CDR2 SVGAGI come from the germline V gene. The CDR3 is 14 residues long. V lost 5 bases to trimming and J lost 2 bases, with 12 bases between them.

V usage is TRBV4-2 and J usage is TRBJ2-3, with TRBD2 identical over 7 bases. This CDR3 has 17 residues. V lost 4 bases and J lost 7; bases outside the gene matches: 17. Looked up from germline, CDR1 is LGHNA and CDR2 is YNFKEQ. In nucleotides, the CDR3 is TGTGCCAGCAGCCCTCAAGCCTCTAGCGGAGTTGGGAATACGCAGTATTTT. The encoded protein is CASSPQASSGVGNTQYF.

The table lists this clone with a count of one. This CDR3 reads CASSIGQSTEAFF. The CDR3 DNA reads as TGTGCCAGCAGTATCGGACAGTCCACTGAAGCTTTCTTT. The V gene is TRBV25-1, the J gene TRBJ1-1, with TRBD1 as a possible D gene (6 bases). Germline values: CDR1 MGHDK, CDR2 SYGVNS. The CDR3 is made up of 13 amino acids. V lost 5 bases, J lost 4 bases, and 11 bases lay in between.

V usage is TRBV27 and J usage is TRBJ1-2; 12 nucleotides match TRBD1. CDR1 is MNHEY and CDR2 is SMNVEV in the germline V gene (reference sequence). V lost 7 bases, J lost 3 bases, and 9 bases stayed unmatched. CDR3 length: 16 residues. CDR3 bases: TGTGCCAGCACTCCCGGGACAGGGGGCGCTTACTATGGCTACACCTTC. This sequence encodes CASTPGTGGAYYGYTF.

The gene calls are TRBV6-2 or TRBV6-3 and TRBJ1-2; the match to TRBD1 covers 10 bases. The CDR3 runs 15 residues. Germline V CDR1 and CDR2: MNHEY, SVGEGT. V trimming: 5 bases; J trimming: 7 bases; junction bases outside the gene matches: 10. The CDR3 DNA reads as TGTGCCAGCAGTGACCCGGGACAGGGGATGTTTGGCTACACCTTC. Residues: CASSDPGQGMFGYTF.

V and J are TRBV6-5 and TRBJ2-3, with 8 positions matching TRBD2. The CDR3 covers 15 residues. In germline, CDR1 is MNHEY, CDR2 SVGAGI. J gave up 4 bases and V 6 bases, and 9 bases lay outside the gene matches. The DNA for the CDR3 is TGTGCCAGCAGAATTCGGGGGGGCGGGGCAGATACGCAGTATTTT. Translation: CASRIRGGGADTQYF.

This chain connects TRBV7-8 to TRBJ1-4, with unresolved D. Trimming pared 0 bases from V and 10 bases from J, leaving 3 bases between. Germline assignment: CDR1 SGHVS and CDR2 FQNEAQ. The CDR3 has 11 residues. The CDR3 loop is CASSLAGKLFF. The DNA of the CDR3 is TGTGCCAGCAGCTTAGCCGGAAAACTGTTTTTT.

The chain uses TRBV4-1 and TRBJ2-3; TRBD1 might be the D (5 bases). Deletions cut 0 bases from V and 1 base from J, with 8 bases between. Germline CDR1 is MGHRA and CDR2 is YSYEKL. The CDR3 is 15 residues long. The CDR3 DNA follows: TGCGCCAGCAGCCAAGAAGGGGAAGGCACAGATACGCAGTATTTT. Its protein product is CASSQEGEGTDTQYF.

This rearrangement joins TRBV5-1 to TRBJ1-1; 10 bases align to TRBD1. This CDR3 is built from 15 residues. Trimming cost V 3 bases and J 1 base; bases outside gene matches: 3. Germline values: CDR1 SGHRS, CDR2 YFSETQ. The DNA for the CDR3 is TGCGCCAGCAGCTGGGGGACAGGGGCGAACACTGAAGCTTTCTTT. It translates to CASSWGTGANTEAFF. Combining the CDR3 with reference TRBV5-1 and TRBJ1-1 gives the whole variable domain KAGVTQTPRYLIKTRGQQVTLSCSPISGHRSVSWYQQTPGQGLQFLFEYFSETQRNKGNFPGRFSGRQFSNSRSEMNVSTLELGDSALYLCASSWGTGANTEAFFGQGTRLTVV.

V gene TRBV7-9 combines with J gene TRBJ1-4, with a tentative D call TRBD1 (5 bases). The CDR3 has 14 residues. The germline V and J ends were trimmed by 5 bases and 3 bases, with 10 bases remaining between them. Germline V CDR1 and CDR2: SEHNR, FQNEAQ (reference sequence). CDR3 bases: TGTGCCAGCAGCGATGGCAGGGCTAATGAAAAACTGTTTTTT. Its translation is CASSDGRANEKLFF.